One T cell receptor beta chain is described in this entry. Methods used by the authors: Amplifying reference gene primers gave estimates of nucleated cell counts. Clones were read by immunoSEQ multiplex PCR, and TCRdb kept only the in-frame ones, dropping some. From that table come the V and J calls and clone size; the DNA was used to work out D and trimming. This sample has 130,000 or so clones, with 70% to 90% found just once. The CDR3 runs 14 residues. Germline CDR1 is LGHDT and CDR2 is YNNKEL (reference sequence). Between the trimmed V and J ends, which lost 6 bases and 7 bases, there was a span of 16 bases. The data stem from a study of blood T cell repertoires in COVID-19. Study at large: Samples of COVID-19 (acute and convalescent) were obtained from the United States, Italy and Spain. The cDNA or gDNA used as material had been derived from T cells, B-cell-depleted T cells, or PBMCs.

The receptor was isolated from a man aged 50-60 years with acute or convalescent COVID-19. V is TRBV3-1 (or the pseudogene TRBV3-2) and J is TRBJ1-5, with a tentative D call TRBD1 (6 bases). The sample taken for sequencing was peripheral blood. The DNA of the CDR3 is TGTGCCAGCAGTCCGCAGGGGAATATCCAGCCCCAGCATTTT. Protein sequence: CASSPQGNIQPQHF.